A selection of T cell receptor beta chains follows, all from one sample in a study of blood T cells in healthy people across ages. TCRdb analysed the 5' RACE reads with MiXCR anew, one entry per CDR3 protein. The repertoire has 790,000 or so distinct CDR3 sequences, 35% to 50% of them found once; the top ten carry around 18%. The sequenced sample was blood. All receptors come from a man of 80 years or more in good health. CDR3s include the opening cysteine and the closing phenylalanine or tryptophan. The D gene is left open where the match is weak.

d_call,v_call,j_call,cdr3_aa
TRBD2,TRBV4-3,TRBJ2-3,CASSQDSSGSSTDTQYF
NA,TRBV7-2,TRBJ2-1,CASSWDVSNEQFF
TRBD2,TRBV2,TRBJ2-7,CASSELAGGLNEQYF
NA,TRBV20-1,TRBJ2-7,CSAREDSHEQYF
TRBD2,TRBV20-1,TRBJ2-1,CSASRLASNEQFF
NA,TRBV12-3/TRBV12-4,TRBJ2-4,CASSLARSGSLRLAKNIQYF
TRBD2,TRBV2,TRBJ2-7,CASSVGRNGEQYF
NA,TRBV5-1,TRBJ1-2,CASRRPLKGYGYTF
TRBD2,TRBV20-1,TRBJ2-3,CSASRLAADTQYF
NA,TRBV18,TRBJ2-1,CASSPSVGAPYNEQFF
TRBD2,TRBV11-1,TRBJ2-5,CASSQQGLAGETQYF
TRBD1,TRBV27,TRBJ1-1,CASSLSIDRGELNTEAFF
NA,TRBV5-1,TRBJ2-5,CASSLGAHNEQYF
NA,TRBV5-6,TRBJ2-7,CASSSTGAYTEQYF
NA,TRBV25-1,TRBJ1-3,CASSDAVSGTTIYF
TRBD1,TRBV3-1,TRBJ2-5,CASSQEATGGKKTQYF
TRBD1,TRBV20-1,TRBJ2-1,CSARGDRGERSEQFF
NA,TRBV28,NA,CASSSGLLGEQYF
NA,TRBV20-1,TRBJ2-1,CSATLALLYNEQFF
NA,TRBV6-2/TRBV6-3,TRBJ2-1,CASSGGGAAYNEQFF
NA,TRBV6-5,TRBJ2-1,CASSYRGTENNEQFF
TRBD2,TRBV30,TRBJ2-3,CAWNRLAGSTDTQYF
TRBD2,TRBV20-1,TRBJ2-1,CGGREREINEQFF
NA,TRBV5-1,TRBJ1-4,CASSLSGAATNEKLFF
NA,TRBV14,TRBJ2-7,CASSPLGVVYEQYF
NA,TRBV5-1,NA,CASSVNLAGEQYF
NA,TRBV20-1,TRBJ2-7,CSARDAPGRSSYEQYF
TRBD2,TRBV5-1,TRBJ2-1,CASSLSGTGGIDEQFF
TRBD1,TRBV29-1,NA,CSVDVGQGFGEQYF
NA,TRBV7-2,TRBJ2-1,CASSRGRGQNNEQFF
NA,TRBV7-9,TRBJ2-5,CASIPGGQGTQYF
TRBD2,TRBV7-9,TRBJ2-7,CASSLAASGYREQYF
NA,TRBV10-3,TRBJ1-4,CAISGYQGINEKLFF
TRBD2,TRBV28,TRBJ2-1,CASSSQIAGAYNEQFF
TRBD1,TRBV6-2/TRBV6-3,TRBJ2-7,CASSYPLFLPGQISYEQYF
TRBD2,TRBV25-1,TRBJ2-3,CASSEGWQTSTGTQYF
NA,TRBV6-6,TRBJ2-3,CASRYSDTQYF
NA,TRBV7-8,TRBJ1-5,CASSIDNYSNQPQHF
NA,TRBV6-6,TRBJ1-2,CASRPDGPGGYTF
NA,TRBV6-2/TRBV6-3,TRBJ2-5,CASSPRAPQETQYF
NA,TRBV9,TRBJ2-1,CASSVRGLTGEQFF
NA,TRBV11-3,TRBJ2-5,CASSVGGAQETQYF
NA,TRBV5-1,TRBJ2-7,CASSLDSPPLYYEQYF
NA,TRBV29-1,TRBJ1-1,CSVQRLNTEAFF